Shown below are 20 T cell receptor beta chains from a single sample sequenced in a study of PD-L1 blockade in urothelial cancer. Profiled with immunoSEQ multiplex PCR; TCRdb holds only in-frame clones, not every one. The table includes some 48,000 clones, 70% to 90% detected once. Time point reported: peripheral blood 6 weeks after treatment start. The sample here was PBMCs, taken around atezolizumab (anti-PD-L1) treatment. All receptors derive from a man between 70 and 80 years old with urothelial cancer.

This clone was found a few times. V and J are TRBV10-2 and TRBJ2-3; D ambiguous. CDR3 length equals 13 residues. V was clipped by 2 bases and J by 6 bases, with 9 bases between them. The germline gives CDR1 WSHSY, CDR2 SAAADI. CDR3 amino acids: CASSESSWDTQYF. CDR3 nucleotides: TGCGCCAGCAGTGAGAGCTCATGGGATACGCAGTATTTT.

The CDR3: CASSLGGLAEYEQYF. CDR3 nucleotide sequence: TGTGCCAGCAGCTTGGGAGGACTAGCGGAGTACGAGCAGTACTTC. The V gene is TRBV5-5, the J gene TRBJ2-7; TRBD2 aligns across 10 bases. Per germline, CDR1 SGHKS and CDR2 YYEKEE (reference sequence). V was pared by 0 bases and J by 4 bases, with 4 bases of the junction left unmatched. The CDR3 is 15 amino acids.

This clone was seen a single time. CDR3 sequence reads: CAKLQGSTDTQYF. For the CDR3, the DNA is TGTGCCAAACTACAGGGAAGCACAGATACGCAGTATTTT. The chain couples TRBV2 to TRBJ2-3; tentative D call: TRBD1 (6 bases). The germline V and J ends were trimmed by 10 bases and 0 bases, with 11 bases remaining between them. CDR1 and CDR2 from the germline V gene are SNHLY and FYNNEI. The CDR3 is made up of 13 amino acids. Based on the CDR3 plus reference TRBV2 and TRBJ2-3, the full variable domain is EPEVTQTPSHQVTQMGQEVILRCVPISNHLYFYWYRQILGQKVEFLVSFYNNEISEKSEIFDDQFSVERPDGSNFTLKIRSTKLEDSAMYFCAKLQGSTDTQYFGPGTRLTVL.

CDR3 region: CAWSPGNYAYEQYF. The DNA of the CDR3 is TGTGCCTGGAGTCCGGGAAATTACGCCTACGAGCAGTACTTC. The chain is built from TRBV30 and TRBJ2-7, with D possibly TRBD2 on 5 matching bases. Trimming cost V 2 bases and J 2 bases, with 13 bases left between them. The CDR3 runs to 14 residues. Germline CDR1 reads GTSNPN; CDR2 reads SVGIG (reference sequence).

The CDR3 coding sequence is TGCGCCAGCAGACGGACAGGGGATCAGCCCCAGCATTTT. Its translation is CASRRTGDQPQHF. The chain links TRBV10-2 to TRBJ1-5; TRBD1 matches at 9 bases. This CDR3 has 13 residues. V trimming: 6 bases; J trimming: 5 bases; junction bases outside the gene matches: 2. The V gene's germline CDR1 is WSHSY and CDR2 SAAADI.

The J gene is TRBJ2-1, the V gene TRBV21-1; the table's D call TRBD2 went unverified against the DNA. TRBV21-1 is a pseudogene segment. CDR3 length equals 12 residues. CDR3 sequence (DNA): TGTGCCTTGGGACTAGCGGGCGGGGAGCAGTTCTTC. Translation gives CALGLAGGEQFF.

This clone was recorded once. The rearrangement joins TRBV5-1 to TRBJ1-2; no firm D call. The germline V gene has CDR1 SGHRS and CDR2 YFSETQ. V was pared by 0 bases and J by 4 bases, with 10 bases between. The CDR3 is 14 amino acids. The CDR3 region has the DNA TGCGCCAGCAGCTTGGGGAGCCTGGGCTATGGCTACACCTTC. Its protein is CASSLGSLGYGYTF.

This clone appeared a few times. The chain links TRBV2 to TRBJ1-1; D is perhaps TRBD1 (6 bases). Germline values: CDR1 SNHLY, CDR2 FYNNEI. The ends were cut back, 7 bases at V and 7 bases at J, with 19 bases in the middle. The CDR3 has 14 amino acids. The CDR3 sequence is CASTLGSGRGEAFF. The CDR3 DNA sequence: TGTGCCAGCACCCTGGGGTCCGGCAGGGGTGAAGCTTTCTTT.

This chain connects TRBV7-6 to TRBJ2-1; 12 bases agree with TRBD2. V was clipped by 4 bases and J by 3 bases; unmatched bases: 10. The germline V gene has CDR1 SGHVS and CDR2 FNYEAQ. The CDR3 is 18 residues long. The CDR3 region is CASSYRGELAGGYNEQFF. DNA of the CDR3: TGTGCCAGCAGCTACAGGGGGGAACTAGCGGGAGGCTACAATGAGCAGTTCTTC.

V gene TRBV5-1 combines with J gene TRBJ2-2, with 13 nucleotides matching TRBD2. The CDR3 is made up of 16 amino acids. With V trimmed by 4 bases and J by 5 bases, 5 bases remained unmatched. The V gene's germline CDR1 is SGHRS and CDR2 YFSETQ. CDR3: CASSPSGLAGTGELFF. The DNA for the CDR3 is TGCGCCAGCAGCCCATCGGGACTAGCGGGGACCGGGGAGCTGTTTTTT.

The chain uses TRBV5-1 and TRBJ2-5, with 12 bases fitting TRBD2. J was trimmed by 3 bases and V by 4 bases; bases with no gene match: 7. The CDR3 covers 16 residues. The V gene's germline CDR1 is SGHRS and CDR2 YFSETQ. The CDR3 coding sequence is TGCGCCAGCAGCCTCCTTGGACTAGCGGGAAAAGAGACCCAGTACTTC. Translating gives CASSLLGLAGKETQYF.

The V gene is TRBV30, the J gene TRBJ1-2; perhaps TRBD1 as D (6 bases). Looked up from germline, CDR1 is GTSNPN and CDR2 is SVGIG (reference sequence). The CDR3 runs 13 residues. V was trimmed by 3 bases and J by 7 bases, leaving 15 bases between them. The CDR3 region is CAWRPTGFGGYTF. CDR3 sequence (DNA): TGTGCCTGGAGGCCAACAGGGTTCGGTGGCTACACCTTC.

J is TRBJ1-5 and V is TRBV2; 7 nucleotides align to TRBD1. Germline values: CDR1 SNHLY, CDR2 FYNNEI. The CDR3 consists of 15 residues. The J segment lost 9 bases and the V segment lost 6 bases, leaving 14 bases of the junction unmatched. CDR3 sequence (DNA): TGTGCCAGCAGGGTGGACAGGTCCGAGTTTAGGCCCCAGCATTTT. Protein sequence: CASRVDRSEFRPQHF.

The rearrangement uses TRBV4-2 and TRBJ2-3; 11 bases match TRBD1. Germline CDR1 is LGHNA and CDR2 is YNFKEQ. The CDR3 runs 16 residues. The trim removed 3 bases at V and 4 bases at J, leaving 6 bases unmatched. The CDR3 spells CASSQRTGGAADTQYF. In DNA, the CDR3 is TGTGCCAGCAGCCAGAGGACAGGGGGCGCCGCAGATACGCAGTATTTT.

This rearrangement joins TRBV28 to TRBJ1-3; D is unclear. The CDR3 is 14 amino acids. Germline assignment: CDR1 MDHEN and CDR2 SYDVKM. Trimming removed 6 bases at V and 1 base at J, with 10 bases between. The CDR3 loop reads CASRLAPSGNTIYF. Here the CDR3 DNA reads TGTGCCAGCAGGTTGGCCCCATCTGGAAACACCATATATTTT.

This clone was seen once. The V call is TRBV2, the J call TRBJ1-5; D ambiguous. Trimming cost V 7 bases and J 1 base, with 14 bases left between them. CDR3 length: 15 residues. In germline, CDR1 is SNHLY, CDR2 FYNNEI. This chain's CDR3 is CASNGGGFSNQPQHF. CDR3 coding DNA: TGTGCCAGCAATGGCGGTGGGTTCAGCAATCAGCCCCAGCATTTT. The full variable domain, in which reference TRBV2 and TRBJ1-5 provide the parts outside the CDR3, is EPEVTQTPSHQVTQMGQEVILRCVPISNHLYFYWYRQILGQKVEFLVSFYNNEISEKSEIFDDQFSVERPDGSNFTLKIRSTKLEDSAMYFCASNGGGFSNQPQHFGDGTRLSIL.

The chain joins TRBV10-3 to TRBJ2-7, with TRBD2 matching over 14 bases. The germline gives CDR1 ENHRY, CDR2 SYGVKD. The CDR3 totals 15 residues. V shed 7 bases and J 0 bases; nucleotides not matched to a gene: 2. Here the CDR3 reads CAITGTSGSSYEQYF. In DNA form, the CDR3 reads TGTGCCATCACCGGGACTAGCGGGAGCTCCTACGAGCAGTACTTC.

V gene TRBV2 combines with J gene TRBJ1-2; 9 bases fit TRBD1. CDR1 SNHLY and CDR2 FYNNEI come from the germline V gene. V gave up 7 bases and J gave up 8 bases; unmatched junction bases: 17. The CDR3 spans 16 residues. CDR3 coding DNA: TGTGCCAGCAACCGGGACAGGGAAGTAAGGCCTTGGGGCTACACCTTC. As protein: CASNRDREVRPWGYTF. The whole variable domain, remainder taken from reference TRBV2 and TRBJ1-2, is EPEVTQTPSHQVTQMGQEVILRCVPISNHLYFYWYRQILGQKVEFLVSFYNNEISEKSEIFDDQFSVERPDGSNFTLKIRSTKLEDSAMYFCASNRDREVRPWGYTFGSGTRLTVV.

The J gene is TRBJ2-7, the V gene TRBV5-1; TRBD1 matches 12 bases. This CDR3 region has 15 residues. Trimming at V came to 3 bases and at J to 3 bases, leaving 4 bases not matched to a gene. Germline V gene sequence: CDR1 SGHRS, CDR2 YFSETQ. The CDR3 DNA reads as TGCGCCAGCAGCTCGGGGACAGGGGGCATCTACGAGCAGTACTTC. Its translation: CASSSGTGGIYEQYF.

This chain connects TRBV12-2 to TRBJ1-1. TRBV12-2 is designated a pseudogene. The CDR3 loop spans 12 amino acids. CDR3 sequence reads: CASRPRATEAFF. DNA for the CDR3: TGTGCAAGTCGCCCCCGAGCCACTGAAGCTTTCTTT.